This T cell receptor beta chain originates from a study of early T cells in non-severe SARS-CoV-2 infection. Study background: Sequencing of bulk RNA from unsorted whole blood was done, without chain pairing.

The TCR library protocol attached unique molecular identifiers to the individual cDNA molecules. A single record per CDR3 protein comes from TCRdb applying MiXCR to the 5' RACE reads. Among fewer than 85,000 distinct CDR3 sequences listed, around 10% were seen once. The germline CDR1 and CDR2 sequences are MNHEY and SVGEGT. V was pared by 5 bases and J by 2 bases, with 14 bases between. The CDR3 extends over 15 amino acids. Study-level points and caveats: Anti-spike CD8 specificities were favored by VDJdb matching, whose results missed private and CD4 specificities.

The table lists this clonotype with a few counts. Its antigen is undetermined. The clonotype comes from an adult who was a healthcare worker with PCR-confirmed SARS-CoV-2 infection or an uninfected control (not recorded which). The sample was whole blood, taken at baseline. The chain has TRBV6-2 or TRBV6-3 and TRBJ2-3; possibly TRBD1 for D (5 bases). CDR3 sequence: CASSQQRQHTDTQYF. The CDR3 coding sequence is TGTGCCAGCAGTCAACAACGACAGCACACAGATACGCAGTATTTT.